Listed below are T cell receptor beta chains from one sample, sequenced in a study of blood T cell repertoires in COVID-19. This table comes from immunoSEQ multiplex PCR, and its TCRdb copy is limited to in-frame clones, with some not included. The data show fewer than 200,000 clones, more than 65% seen once. Specimen: PBMCs or T cells enriched from blood (not recorded which). Every receptor here comes from a man aged 50-59 years who had recovered from COVID-19. The CDR3 runs from the conserved cysteine through the conserved F or W. D genes are given only for firm matches. Clone size, where shown, is once, few, many, or a class for clones that have expanded.

size	V	length	D	J	CDR3	DNA
.	TRBV19	18	TRBD2	TRBJ2-3	CASSLRTSGGAVTDTQYF	TGTGCCAGTAGTCTCCGGACTAGCGGGGGGGCAGTCACAGATACGCAGTATTTT
.	TRBV10-1	12	.	TRBJ2-7	CASSESSYEQYF	TGCGCCAGCAGTGAGTCGAGCTACGAGCAGTACTTC
.	TRBV7-9	15	TRBD1	TRBJ2-7	CASSNRDRRSYEQYF	TGTGCCAGCAGCAACCGGGACAGGAGATCCTACGAGCAGTACTTC
.	TRBV7-3	17	TRBD1	TRBJ1-2	CASSQGKQGQQNYGYTF	TGTGCCAGCAGCCAAGGCAAACAGGGACAGCAGAACTATGGCTACACCTTC
.	TRBV27	13	.	TRBJ1-2	CASGTPLLYGYTF	TGTGCCAGCGGGACTCCCCTCCTCTATGGCTACACCTTC
.	TRBV20-1	11	.	TRBJ1-6	CSAQNRSPLHF	TGCAGTGCCCAAAACCGGTCACCCCTCCACTTT
.	TRBV11-2	15	.	TRBJ2-7	CASSLVDTATYEQYF	TGTGCCAGCAGCTTAGTCGACACCGCAACCTACGAGCAGTACTTC
.	TRBV6-5	13	.	TRBJ1-5	CASSSGGNQPQHF	TGTGCCAGCAGTTCCGGAGGAAATCAGCCCCAGCATTTT
.	TRBV19	13	TRBD1	TRBJ2-7	CASRGGLSYEQYF	TGTGCCAGTAGAGGGGGCCTATCCTACGAGCAGTACTTC
.	TRBV6-5	15	TRBD1	TRBJ1-2	CASSNPGQGFYGYTF	TGTGCCAGCAGTAATCCGGGACAGGGGTTTTATGGCTACACCTTC
.	TRBV7-2	16	TRBD1	TRBJ2-7	CASSSLPGQGVYEQYF	TGTGCCAGCAGCTCCCTACCGGGACAGGGTGTCTACGAGCAGTACTTC
.	TRBV9	15	TRBD1	TRBJ1-4	CASSPWTGDNEKLFF	TGTGCCAGCAGCCCCTGGACAGGGGATAATGAAAAACTGTTTTTT
.	TRBV2	15	TRBD1	TRBJ2-2	CASSQGARRTGELFF	TGTGCCAGCAGCCAGGGGGCGCGTCGCACCGGGGAGCTGTTTTTT
.	TRBV14	15	.	TRBJ2-1	CASSQGLHSYNEQFF	TGTGCCAGCAGCCAAGGACTTCACTCCTACAATGAGCAGTTCTTC
once	TRBV4-1	15	TRBD2	TRBJ2-7	CASSQQGLAGYEQYF	TGCGCCAGCAGCCAACAGGGGCTAGCGGGTTACGAGCAGTACTTC
.	TRBV4-1	14	TRBD1	TRBJ1-2	CASRATGGGYGYTF	TGCGCCAGCAGAGCTACAGGGGGCGGCTATGGCTACACCTTC